A single sample gave rise to the 9 T cell receptor beta chains below, sequenced in a study of blood T cell repertoires in COVID-19 (TCRdb year 2020). Library preparation used the immunoSEQ multiplex PCR assay. In TCRdb, the immuneACCESS table is reduced to in-frame sequences with V and J assigned. These tables do not hold every clone; where another copy was compared, an unresolved V gene accounts for under half, and the others remain unexplained. This sample holds hundreds of thousands of clones; 70% to 90% were observed only once. The ten largest clones take up 0.87% of the sample. Sequencing was performed on PBMCs or T cells enriched from blood (not recorded which). The receptors stem from a man aged 50-59 years who had been exposed to COVID-19.

The V and J genes are TRBV5-1 and TRBJ2-3; D is uncertain. CDR1 is SGHRS and CDR2 is YFSETQ in the germline V gene. Between the trimmed V and J ends, which lost 2 bases and 0 bases, there was a span of 4 bases. This CDR3 is 13 amino acids long. CDR3 DNA sequence: TGCGCCAGCAGCTTTAGAAGCACAGATACGCAGTATTTT. This encodes CASSFRSTDTQYF.

The V call is TRBV28, the J call TRBJ1-2; TRBD1 aligns across 11 bases. The germline CDR1 and CDR2 sequences are MDHEN and SYDVKM. This CDR3 comprises 17 residues. V trimming: 2 bases; J trimming: 4 bases; junction bases outside the gene matches: 9. The CDR3 DNA is TGTGCCAGCAGTTTAGGGACAGGGGGACACGGGGCCTATGGCTACACCTTC. This codes for CASSLGTGGHGAYGYTF.

The CDR3 region is CASSPLAGGTYEQYV. The CDR3 DNA reads as TGTGCCAGCAGCCCACTAGCGGGCGGCACCTACGAGCAGTACGTC. The rearrangement uses TRBV5-6 and TRBJ2-7; 9 nucleotides align to TRBD2. CDR1 is SGHDT, CDR2 YYEEEE, per germline. The CDR3 length is 15 residues. After removal of 4 bases from V and 2 bases from J, the junction contained 7 bases not matched to a gene.

J is TRBJ1-2 and V is TRBV7-8, with D tentatively TRBD1 (5 bases). With 1 base removed from V and 8 bases from J, the gap between germline ends came to 17 bases. The CDR3 runs to 15 residues. Per the germline V gene, CDR1 is SGHVS and CDR2 is FQNEAQ. CDR3 DNA sequence: TGTGCCAGCAGCTTAGTTACAGGCGACGTGGGAGGCTACACCTTC. The encoded protein is CASSLVTGDVGGYTF.

The rearrangement joins TRBV29-1 to TRBJ1-4; D may be TRBD1 (5 bases). Germline lookup yields CDR1 SQVTM and CDR2 ANQGSEA. V gave up 7 bases and J gave up 6 bases, with 15 bases separating them. CDR3 length: 13 residues. The DNA of the CDR3 is TGCAGCGCAGGGCAATCGGGGGATGAAAAACTGTTTTTT. Its protein is CSAGQSGDEKLFF.

The rearrangement links TRBV28 to TRBJ2-5; no clear D. Trimming removed 2 bases from V and 5 bases from J, with 9 bases in between. The V gene's germline CDR1 is MDHEN and CDR2 SYDVKM. The CDR3 runs to 13 residues. Here the CDR3 reads CASSLITTETQYF. The CDR3 coding sequence is TGTGCCAGCAGTTTAATCACTACGGAGACCCAGTACTTC.

V usage is TRBV28 and J usage is TRBJ1-2, with a possible D match to TRBD1 (6 bases). The CDR3 is 13 amino acids. Germline V CDR1 and CDR2: MDHEN, SYDVKM. V lost 6 bases and J lost 5, with 13 bases in between. The CDR3 DNA reads as TGTGCCAGCAGAGTCACAGGGTCGTATGGCTACACCTTC. Encoded protein: CASRVTGSYGYTF.

This chain uses TRBV5-1 with TRBJ2-2; tentatively, D is TRBD2 (5 bases). The V end lost 0 bases, the J end lost 0 bases, and 9 bases lay between the germline ends. This CDR3 spans 16 amino acids. The germline V gene has CDR1 SGHRS and CDR2 YFSETQ. The CDR3 protein is CASSLVPGSNTGELFF. CDR3 nucleotide sequence: TGCGCCAGCAGCTTGGTTCCGGGATCGAACACCGGGGAGCTGTTTTTT.

This sequence joins TRBV7-6 and TRBJ2-2; tentatively, D is TRBD1 (5 bases). CDR1 is SGHVS and CDR2 is FNYEAQ in the germline V gene. The CDR3 has 15 amino acids. Trimming removed 5 bases at V and 5 bases at J, with 15 bases between. CDR3 loop: CASSRVQGNTGELFF. Here the CDR3 DNA reads TGTGCCAGCAGCCGCGTTCAGGGAAATACCGGGGAGCTGTTTTTT.